This TCR beta chain was profiled in a study of blood T cell repertoires in COVID-19. Study as a whole: Donors in the United States, Italy and Spain gave samples during acute or convalescent COVID-19. PBMCs, B-cell-depleted T cells, or T cells provided the cDNA or gDNA that made up the material.

Study processing details: The assay estimated nucleated cells by amplifying reference gene primers. Clones were read by immunoSEQ multiplex PCR, and TCRdb kept only the in-frame ones, dropping some. V and J calls and clone size come straight from that table; D and trimming were deduced from the DNA. In the table there are 150,000 to 200,000 clones, about 88% of which are singletons. V lost 5 bases, J lost 5 bases, and 7 bases stayed unmatched. The CDR3 totals 14 residues. Germline assignment: CDR1 SGDLS and CDR2 YYNGEE. Sequenced sample: peripheral blood. The rearrangement joins TRBV9 to TRBJ1-3; the match to TRBD1 covers 7 bases. The source of this sequence is a man aged 55 to 70 with acute or convalescent COVID-19. This CDR3 reads CASSPSQGRNTIYF. The CDR3 DNA is TGTGCCAGCAGTCCATCACAGGGGCGAAACACCATATATTTT.